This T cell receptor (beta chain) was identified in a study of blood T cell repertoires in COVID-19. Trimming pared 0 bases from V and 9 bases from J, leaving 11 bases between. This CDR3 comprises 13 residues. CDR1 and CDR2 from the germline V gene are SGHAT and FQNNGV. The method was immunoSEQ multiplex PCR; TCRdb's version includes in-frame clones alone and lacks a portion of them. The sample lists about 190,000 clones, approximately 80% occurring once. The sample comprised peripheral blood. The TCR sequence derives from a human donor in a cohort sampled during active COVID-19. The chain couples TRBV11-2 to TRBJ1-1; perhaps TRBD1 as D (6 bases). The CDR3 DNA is TGTGCCAGCAGCTTAGAACTGGGGGCGCAAGCTTTCTTT. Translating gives CASSLELGAQAFF.